Each of the 3 T cell receptor beta chains below was sequenced from the same sample in a study of cytomegalovirus exposure and HLA in healthy donors. Profiling relied on immunoSEQ multiplex PCR, and the TCRdb table lists in-frame clones only, not all of them. The data contain a few hundred thousand clones, over 75% of them singletons. Sequencing input: PBMCs. All receptors derive from a man aged 25-45 years in good health and CMV-seronegative.

The V gene is TRBV19, the J gene TRBJ2-2; 9 bases line up with TRBD1. V lost 3 bases to trimming and J lost 5 bases; unmatched junction nucleotides: 4. The CDR3 length is 15 residues. CDR1 and CDR2 (germline): LNHDA, SQIVND (reference sequence). As DNA, the CDR3 is TGTGCCAGTAGTATCTGGACAGGGGTGACCGGGGAGCTGTTTTTT. Its translation is CASSIWTGVTGELFF.

Notes on this clone: A much larger clone sits a single nucleotide away, making a read error possible. V gene TRBV6-1 combines with J gene TRBJ2-7, with D unresolved. The germline V and J ends were trimmed by 2 bases and 1 base, with 3 bases remaining between them. The CDR3 length is 12 residues. Germline-derived CDR1 and CDR2 are MNHNS and SASEGT. The CDR3 region is CASSEQSYEQYF. The CDR3 coding sequence is TGTGCCAGCAGTGAACAGTCCTACGAGCAGTACTTC.

This chain links TRBV4-1 with TRBJ1-5; 7 bases line up with TRBD1. After removal of 0 bases from V and 3 bases from J, the junction contained 5 bases not matched to a gene. Germline V gene sequence: CDR1 MGHRA, CDR2 YSYEKL. The CDR3 is 16 amino acids. CDR3 in amino acids: CASSQDTTGFNQPQHF. The CDR3 region has the DNA TGCGCCAGCAGCCAAGACACGACAGGGTTCAATCAGCCCCAGCATTTT.